This passage covers 26 T cell receptor beta chains from one sample sequenced in a study of prognosis after radiotherapy for stage I lung cancer. TCR beta CDR3 amplification from genomic DNA was performed by two-round multiplex PCR. For every TRBV and TRBJ gene, a specific primer was used in first-round PCR. TCRdb fed the multiplex PCR reads into MiXCR, producing one record per CDR3 protein. The sample lists 13,000 to 15,000 distinct CDR3 sequences, approximately 50% occurring once. Specimen: PBMCs, collected before or after stereotactic body radiation therapy (not recorded which). Receptors originate from a donor aged 50 or older with non-small cell lung cancer.

As for this clonotype: A junction end diverges from the germline sequence, so it may reflect a read error. The chain recombines TRBV7-8 with TRBJ2-6, with D possibly being TRBD1 or TRBD2 (5 bases each). The CDR3 consists of 20 residues. CDR1 and CDR2 from the germline V gene are SGHVS and FQNEAQ. The CDR3 protein is CVSSLAGAGIPFSGANVLTF. CDR3 DNA sequence: TGTGTCAGCAGCTTAGCCGGGGCAGGCATCCCCTTCTCTGGGGCCAACGTCCTGACTTTC. The variable domain in full, completed from reference TRBV7-8 and TRBJ2-6, reads GAGVSQSPRYKVAKRGQDVALRCDPISGHVSLFWYQQALGQGPEFLTYFQNEAQLDKSGLPSDRFFAERPEGSVSTLKIQRTQQEDSAVYLCVSSLAGAGIPFSGANVLTFGAGSRLTVL.

A single count supports this clonotype. This rearrangement joins TRBV2 to TRBJ1-5; D is uncertain. The CDR3 is 13 residues long. Germline V gives CDR1 SNHLY, CDR2 FYNNEI. The germline V and J ends were trimmed by 1 base and 7 bases, with 8 bases remaining between them. Here the CDR3 DNA reads TGTGCCAGCAGTGAAGGTCGTTGGCAGCCCCAGCATTTT. Encoded protein: CASSEGRWQPQHF.

There are many counts of this clonotype. This chain joins TRBV10-3 and TRBJ2-7; D gene unclear. V lost 4 bases and J lost 6, with 13 bases in between. The germline CDR1 and CDR2 sequences are ENHRY and SYGVKD. The CDR3 totals 13 residues. CDR3 DNA: TGTGCCATCAGTGCCTCATCGTCCCTCGAGCAGTACTTC. Protein: CAISASSSLEQYF.

This clonotype was detected only once. This chain uses TRBV12-3 or TRBV12-4 with TRBJ1-2; D possibly corresponds to TRBD1 (6 bases). Trimming took off 5 bases at V and 3 bases at J, with 7 bases between the two ends. The CDR3 length is 12 residues. The chain's CDR3 is CASSPGDYGYTF. The CDR3 coding sequence is TGTGCCAGCAGTCCAGGGGACTATGGCTACACCTTC.

By proportion, this clonotype is medium-sized. The gene calls are TRBV6-1 and TRBJ2-7, with D maybe TRBD2 (7 bases). V lost 7 bases and J 7 bases, leaving 20 bases between the germline ends. Germline values: CDR1 MNHNS, CDR2 SASEGT. This CDR3 contains 14 residues. The CDR3 bases are TGTGCCAGCAAGGGAGGGGGGGCCGTCGAGGAGCAGTACTTC. Residues: CASKGGGAVEEQYF.

The genes are TRBV20-1 and TRBJ2-5; perhaps TRBD2 as D (6 bases). Trimming removed 4 bases from V and 6 bases from J, with 21 bases in between. Germline CDR1 is DFQATT and CDR2 is SNEGSKA (reference sequence). CDR3 length equals 15 residues. CDR3 DNA: TGCAGTGCTATGTCATGGGCTATCGGGAGTCAGACCCAGTACTTC. Translated, it gives CSAMSWAIGSQTQYF.

This clonotype was recorded a few times. One end of the junction fails to match germline, which may point to a read error. The chain joins TRBV11-3 to TRBJ1-2; no reliable D call. Germline assignment: CDR1 SGHNT and CDR2 YENEEA. The CDR3 is 13 amino acids. CDR3 sequence reads: CASSLESGSSYTF. CDR3 DNA sequence: TGTGCCAGCAGCCTAGAGTCCGGCAGCAGTTACACCTTC. Full variable domain (rest looked up from reference TRBV11-3 and TRBJ1-2): EAGVVQSPRYKIIEKKQPVAFWCNPISGHNTLYWYLQNLGQGPELLIRYENEEAVDDSQLPKDRFSAERLKGVDSTLKIQPAELGDSAVYLCASSLESGSSYTFGSGTRLTVV.

This clonotype was seen at least ten times. J is TRBJ1-4 and V is TRBV6-1; a possible D gene is TRBD1 (6 bases). From germline, CDR1 is MNHNS and CDR2 SASEGT. Trimming cost V 2 bases and J 8 bases, with 18 bases left between them. The CDR3 spans 16 residues. The CDR3 nucleotides read TGTGCCAGCAGTGAACTTAAAGGGGGGGGGGACGAAAAACTGTTTTTT. The encoded protein is CASSELKGGGDEKLFF.

By share, this clonotype counts as medium-sized. CDR3 loop: CASTPGPGTGKSQYF. The CDR3 DNA is TGTGCCAGCACCCCAGGGCCCGGGACAGGTAAATCCCAGTACTTC. The chain joins TRBV6-1 to TRBJ2-7, with TRBD1 matching 8 bases. The CDR3 length is 15 residues. Germline V lookup: CDR1 MNHNS, CDR2 SASEGT. After removal of 7 bases from V and 10 bases from J, the junction contained 18 bases not matched to a gene.

This clonotype was seen ten or more times. This may be a read error, as it is one base from a much larger clone. This chain uses TRBV7-3 with TRBJ2-2; 10 bases line up with TRBD2. V shed 1 base and J 8 bases; nucleotides not matched to a gene: 4. The CDR3 has 15 residues. CDR1 is SGHTA, CDR2 FQGTGA, per germline. The CDR3 loop is CASSLNGLADGELFF. In nucleotides, the CDR3 is TGTGCCAGCAGCTTAAATGGACTAGCGGATGGGGAGCTGTTTTTT.

The chain joins TRBV20-1 to TRBJ2-3, with D unclear. The V end was cut by 3 bases, the J end by 1 base, with 8 bases between. Germline loops: CDR1 DFQATT, CDR2 SNEGSKA (reference sequence). CDR3 length equals 13 residues. CDR3 residues: CSASVIGTDTQYF. CDR3 nucleotides: TGCAGTGCTAGTGTAATCGGCACAGATACGCAGTATTTT.

Comment on this clonotype: This clone may be a read error of a much larger clone one base away. This chain links TRBV24-1 with TRBJ2-4; no firm D call. V lost 9 bases, J lost 1 base, and 15 bases lay in between. Per the germline V gene, CDR1 is KGHDR and CDR2 is SFDVKD. The CDR3 consists of 15 residues. Here the CDR3 reads CATSRLRVAKNIQYF. The CDR3 DNA follows: TGTGCCACCTCCCGGCTAAGGGTGGCCAAAAACATTCAGTACTTC.

A remark on this clonotype: The junction departs from germline at one end; a sequencing error may be responsible. This chain uses TRBV2 with TRBJ1-5; 8 bases line up with TRBD1. This CDR3 has 17 amino acids. Per the germline V gene, CDR1 is SNHLY and CDR2 is FYNNEI. CDR3 bases: TGTGCCAGCAGGACCGCAGGACAGGGAAATATCAATCAGCCCCAGCGTTTT. Translation gives CASRTAGQGNINQPQRF.

This clonotype was counted at least ten times. The chain carries TRBV20-1 and TRBJ1-1; D call uncertain. The CDR3 is 13 residues long. Germline assignment: CDR1 DFQATT and CDR2 SNEGSKA (reference sequence). V shed 1 base and J shed 3 bases, with 9 bases lying between them. CDR3 amino acids: CSARAGGDTEAFF. For the CDR3, the DNA is TGCAGTGCTAGAGCGGGAGGCGACACTGAAGCTTTCTTT.

Comment on this clonotype: The likely explanation is a read error, given a far larger clone one base away. The chain carries TRBV11-1 and TRBJ1-2, with D perhaps TRBD1 (6 bases). Trimming cost V 5 bases and J 4 bases, with 17 bases left between them. CDR3 length: 15 amino acids. Germline V lookup: CDR1 SGHAT, CDR2 FQDESV (reference sequence). The CDR3 DNA sequence: TGTGCCAGCAGCGCACCGGGACGGGGGCTCTATGGCTACACCTTC. It yields the protein CASSAPGRGLYGYTF.

This clonotype has ten or more counts. The chain uses TRBV7-2 and TRBJ2-5; 8 nucleotides line up with TRBD2. The CDR3 consists of 16 residues. Unmatched junction bases numbered 11, after V lost 2 bases and J lost 6 bases. The germline V gene encodes CDR1 SGHTA and CDR2 FQGNSA. Here the CDR3 reads CASSLTAVSGIKTQYF. The DNA for the CDR3 is TGTGCCAGCAGCTTAACTGCGGTTAGCGGGATTAAGACCCAGTACTTC.

The J gene is TRBJ2-7, the V gene TRBV5-1; D gene uncertain. The CDR3 length is 14 residues. V gave up 4 bases and J gave up 0 bases, with 11 bases separating them. Germline V lookup: CDR1 SGHRS, CDR2 YFSETQ. DNA of the CDR3: TGCGCCAGCAGCCCTAAGCTGAGCTCCTACGAGCAGTACTTC. Translated: CASSPKLSSYEQYF.

The chain employs TRBV6-1 and TRBJ2-5; D gene uncertain. Germline CDR1 reads MNHNS; CDR2 reads SASEGT. Trimming pared 5 bases from V and 5 bases from J, leaving 9 bases between. This CDR3 is built from 12 residues. CDR3 nucleotides: TGTGCCAGCAGTACACTGGGGGAGACCCAGTACTTC. It codes for CASSTLGETQYF.

The chain carries TRBV28 and TRBJ2-1, with 11 positions matching TRBD2. V was clipped by 3 bases and J by 4 bases; unmatched bases: 5. Germline CDR1 is MDHEN and CDR2 is SYDVKM. CDR3 size: 16 residues. CDR3 amino acids: CASSFLIAGGYNEQFF. The CDR3 DNA follows: TGTGCCAGCAGTTTCTTAATAGCGGGAGGGTACAATGAGCAGTTCTTC.

This clonotype was counted many times. The rearrangement joins TRBV20-1 to TRBJ2-7; D unresolved. V was clipped by 0 bases and J by 3 bases, with 6 bases between them. Germline V gene data show CDR1 as DFQATT and CDR2 as SNEGSKA (reference sequence). The CDR3 consists of 12 residues. The CDR3 DNA reads as TGCAGTGCTAGAGACCCACACTACGAGCAGTACTTC. Protein product: CSARDPHYEQYF.

Ten or more counts support this clonotype. The chain has TRBV28 and TRBJ2-1; either TRBD1 or TRBD2 may supply D (9 bases each). In germline, CDR1 is MDHEN, CDR2 SYDVKM. The CDR3 covers 21 residues. V was cut by 5 bases and J by 0 bases, with 29 bases left in between. CDR3 residues: CASSHRGRRAGGGFSYNEQFF. The CDR3 region has the DNA TGTGCCAGCAGTCACAGGGGGCGGCGAGCGGGAGGAGGGTTCTCCTACAATGAGCAGTTCTTC.

At least ten counts were recorded for this clonotype. The rearrangement uses TRBV4-1 and TRBJ1-1; D unclear. The germline V gene has CDR1 MGHRA and CDR2 YSYEKL. Deletions cut 1 base from V and 0 bases from J, with 18 bases between. The CDR3 is 18 amino acids. This chain's CDR3 is CASSQGQLARKLNTEAFF. The CDR3 nucleotides are TGCGCCAGCAGCCAAGGCCAGCTAGCAAGGAAATTGAACACTGAAGCTTTCTTT.

Ten or more counts support this clonotype. The CDR3 is CASSQGLLIPNQPQHF. CDR3 nucleotides: TGTGCCAGCAGTCAGGGACTCCTGATTCCAAATCAGCCCCAGCATTTT. The chain is built from TRBV6-2 or TRBV6-3 and TRBJ1-5, with D possibly TRBD1 on 5 matching bases. V lost 5 bases and J lost 4, with 18 bases in between. The germline V gene encodes CDR1 MNHEY and CDR2 SVGEGT. The CDR3 is 16 residues long.

This rearrangement joins TRBV6-2 or TRBV6-3 to TRBJ2-1; 10 positions match TRBD1. The V gene end was trimmed by 6 bases and the J gene end by 5 bases; junction bases not matched to a gene: 19. Germline assignment: CDR1 MNHEY and CDR2 SVGEGT. The CDR3 loop spans 19 amino acids. The CDR3 DNA follows: TGTGCCAGCAGCAAAAAGGGGGGGACAGGGGTAGTAGTGAACAATGAGCAGTTCTTC. It translates to CASSKKGGTGVVVNNEQFF.

This rearrangement joins TRBV4-1 to TRBJ1-1, with D uncertain. This CDR3 is built from 15 residues. V was trimmed by 4 bases and J by 3 bases, leaving 15 bases between them. Germline V gives CDR1 MGHRA, CDR2 YSYEKL. As DNA, the CDR3 is TGCGCCAGCAGCCCTATATCGGATCTGGACACTGAAGCTTTCTTT. Its translation is CASSPISDLDTEAFF.

The chain recombines TRBV7-2 with TRBJ1-3; D ambiguous. Germline CDR1 SGHTA, CDR2 FQGNSA. Trimming took 5 bases from V and 9 from J, leaving 14 bases between them. CDR3 length: 13 amino acids. The CDR3 loop reads CASSTHPDCTIYF. DNA for the CDR3: TGTGCCAGCAGCACTCATCCAGACTGCACCATATATTTT.